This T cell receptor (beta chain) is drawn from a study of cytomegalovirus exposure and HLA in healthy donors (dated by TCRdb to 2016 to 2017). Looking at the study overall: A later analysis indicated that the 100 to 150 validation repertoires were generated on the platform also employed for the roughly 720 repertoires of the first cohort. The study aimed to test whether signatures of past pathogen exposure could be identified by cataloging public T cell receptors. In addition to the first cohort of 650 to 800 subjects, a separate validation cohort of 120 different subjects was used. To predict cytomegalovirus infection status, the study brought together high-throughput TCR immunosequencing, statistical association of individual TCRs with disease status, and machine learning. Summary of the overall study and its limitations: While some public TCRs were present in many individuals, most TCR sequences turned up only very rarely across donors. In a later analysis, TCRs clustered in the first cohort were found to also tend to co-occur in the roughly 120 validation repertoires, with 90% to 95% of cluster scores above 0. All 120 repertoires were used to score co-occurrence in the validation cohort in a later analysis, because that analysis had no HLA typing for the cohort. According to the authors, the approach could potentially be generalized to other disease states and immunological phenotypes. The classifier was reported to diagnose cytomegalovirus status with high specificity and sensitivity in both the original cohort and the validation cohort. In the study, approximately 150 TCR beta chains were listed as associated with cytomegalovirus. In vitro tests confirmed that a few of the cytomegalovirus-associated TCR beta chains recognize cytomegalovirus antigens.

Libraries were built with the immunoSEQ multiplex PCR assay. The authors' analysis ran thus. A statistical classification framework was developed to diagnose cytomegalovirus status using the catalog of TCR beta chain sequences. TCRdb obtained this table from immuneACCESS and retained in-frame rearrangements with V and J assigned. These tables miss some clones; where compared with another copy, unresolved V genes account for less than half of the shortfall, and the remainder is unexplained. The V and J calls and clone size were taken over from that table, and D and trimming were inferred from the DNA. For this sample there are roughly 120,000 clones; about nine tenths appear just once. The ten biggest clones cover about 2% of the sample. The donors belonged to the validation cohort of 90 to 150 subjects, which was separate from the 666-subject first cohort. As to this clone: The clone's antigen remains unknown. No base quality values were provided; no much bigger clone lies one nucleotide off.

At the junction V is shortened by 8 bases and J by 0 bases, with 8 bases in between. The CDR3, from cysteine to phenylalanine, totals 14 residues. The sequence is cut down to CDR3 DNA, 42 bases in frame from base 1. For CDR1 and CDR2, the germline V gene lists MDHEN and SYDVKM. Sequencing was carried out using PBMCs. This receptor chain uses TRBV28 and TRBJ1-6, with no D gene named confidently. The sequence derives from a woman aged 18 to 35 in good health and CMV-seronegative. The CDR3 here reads CASVRHSYNSPLHF. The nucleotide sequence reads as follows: TGTGCCAGCGTCAGACACTCCTATAATTCACCCCTCCACTTT.